Following are 24 T cell receptor beta chains from one sample sequenced in a study of blood T cell repertoires in COVID-19. The protocol was immunoSEQ multiplex PCR, while the TCRdb copy is restricted to in-frame clones and leaves out a portion. The table has about 140,000 clones, 60% to 80% seen once. Sequenced material: peripheral blood. The receptors originated from a man between 60 and 75 years old who had recovered from COVID-19.

The chain couples TRBV27 to TRBJ1-1; weak D call: TRBD1 (5 bases). The length of the CDR3 is 14 residues. V was trimmed by 0 bases and J by 1 base, leaving 6 bases between them. Looked up from germline, CDR1 is MNHEY and CDR2 is SMNVEV (reference sequence). The DNA for the CDR3 is TGTGCCAGCAGTTTATCTGGACAGAACACTGAAGCTTTCTTT. Amino acids: CASSLSGQNTEAFF.

As for this clone: A junction end diverges from the germline sequence, so it may reflect a read error. The gene calls are TRBV6-5 and TRBJ1-5, with 7 nucleotides matching TRBD1. Germline CDR1 MNHEY, CDR2 SVGAGI. The CDR3 runs 13 residues. DNA for the CDR3: TGTGCCAGCAGCGAGACAGGGAGGCAGCGCCAGCATTTT. This translates into CASSETGRQRQHF.

The chain is built from TRBV6-5 and TRBJ1-6, with D unclear. The CDR3 contains 12 residues. CDR1 and CDR2 from the germline V gene are MNHEY and SVGAGI. V was pared by 7 bases and J by 8 bases, with 9 bases between. The CDR3 DNA is TGTGCCAGCAAAAGGGAGTATTCACCCCTCCACTTT. Amino acids: CASKREYSPLHF.

The V gene is TRBV5-1, the J gene TRBJ2-7; the match to TRBD1 covers 10 bases. With 0 bases clipped from V and 2 bases from J, the junction kept 5 bases outside the gene matches. Germline CDR1 SGHRS, CDR2 YFSETQ. This CDR3 spans 16 amino acids. The CDR3 DNA is TGCGCCAGCAGCTTGGGACAGGGGGCTTTCGCCTACGAGCAGTACTTC. Translation: CASSLGQGAFAYEQYF.

In this sample, this clone turned up a few times. The chain uses TRBV7-9 and TRBJ2-1; 8 bases are shared with TRBD1. CDR3 length equals 15 residues. The V gene's germline CDR1 is SEHNR and CDR2 FQNEAQ (reference sequence). Trimming cost V 1 base and J 6 bases; bases outside gene matches: 5. This CDR3 is CASSLVQGAFNEQFF. CDR3 bases: TGTGCCAGCAGCTTAGTGCAGGGGGCTTTCAATGAGCAGTTCTTC.

This clone was counted once. The chain carries TRBV6-6 and TRBJ2-4; a weak D match, TRBD2 (6 bases). The CDR3 sequence is 16 residues long. Germline loops: CDR1 MNHNY, CDR2 SVGAGI (reference sequence). The V end was cut by 6 bases, the J end by 2 bases, with 17 bases between. CDR3 coding DNA: TGTGCCAGCAGCCCCACGGGGGTGATCACCAAAAACATTCAGTACTTC. Translation: CASSPTGVITKNIQYF.

The rearrangement joins TRBV18 to TRBJ1-5; 11 bases match TRBD1. The CDR3 consists of 17 residues. From germline, CDR1 is KGHSH and CDR2 LQKENI. Losses at the gene ends were 4 bases for V and 1 base for J; bases not matched to a gene: 6. CDR3 amino acids: CASSLGQGAGSNQPQHF. The CDR3 region has the DNA TGTGCCAGCTCACTCGGACAGGGGGCCGGCAGCAATCAGCCCCAGCATTTT.

This chain joins TRBV6-5 and TRBJ1-4, with TRBD1 matching over 9 bases. The CDR3 has 15 residues. Germline lookup yields CDR1 MNHEY and CDR2 SVGAGI. Trimming cost V 6 bases and J 5 bases; bases outside gene matches: 7. The chain's CDR3 is CASSDIQGANEKLFF. DNA for the CDR3: TGTGCCAGCAGCGATATACAGGGGGCGAATGAAAAACTGTTTTTT.

This clone was seen a handful of times. The CDR3 loop is CSVASGTNTGELFF. As DNA, the CDR3 is TGCAGCGTCGCTAGCGGGACGAACACCGGGGAGCTGTTTTTT. V and J are TRBV29-1 and TRBJ2-2, with 9 bases fitting TRBD2. Germline V gene sequence: CDR1 SQVTM, CDR2 ANQGSEA. V lost 6 bases and J lost 0; bases outside the gene matches: 2. The CDR3 is 14 residues long.

V gene TRBV7-2 combines with J gene TRBJ2-7; the D gene is possibly TRBD2 (7 bases). CDR1 is SGHTA, CDR2 FQGNSA, per germline. V dropped 5 bases and J dropped 5 bases, with 16 bases sitting between them. The CDR3 length is 14 residues. The CDR3 protein is CASSPRGAIHEQYF. For the CDR3, the DNA is TGTGCCAGCAGCCCCCGGGGGGCCATCCACGAGCAGTACTTC.

The CDR3 nucleotides are TGTGCCAGCAGCGCGAGGGACTTTAGCGGGACCAAAAACATTCAGTACTTC. Translating gives CASSARDFSGTKNIQYF. The V gene is TRBV7-8, the J gene TRBJ2-4; 8 nucleotides agree with TRBD2. CDR3 length: 17 amino acids. V trimming: 5 bases; J trimming: 2 bases; junction bases outside the gene matches: 11. The germline gives CDR1 SGHVS, CDR2 FQNEAQ.

This rearrangement joins TRBV14 to TRBJ1-1; D unresolved. The CDR3 runs 14 residues. Between the trimmed V and J ends, which lost 0 bases and 2 bases, there was a span of 7 bases. Per the germline V gene, CDR1 is SGHDN and CDR2 is FVKESK. The CDR3 protein is CASSQETRNTEAFF. The CDR3, as DNA: TGTGCCAGCAGCCAAGAAACCAGAAACACTGAAGCTTTCTTT.

The chain has TRBV29-1 and TRBJ1-3; D is possibly TRBD1 (6 bases). Looked up from germline, CDR1 is SQVTM and CDR2 is ANQGSEA. The ends were cut back, 7 bases at V and 0 bases at J, with 13 bases in the middle. The CDR3 sequence is 14 residues long. The DNA of the CDR3 is TGCAGCGCCCTCAGGGACAACTCTGGAAACACCATATATTTT. Encoded protein: CSALRDNSGNTIYF. The whole variable domain, filled in from reference TRBV29-1 and TRBJ1-3, reads SAVISQKPSRDICQRGTSLTIQCQVDSQVTMMFWYRQQPGQSLTLIATANQGSEATYESGFVIDKFPISRPNLTFSTLTVSNMSPEDSSIYLCSALRDNSGNTIYFGEGSWLTVV.

This rearrangement joins TRBV28 to TRBJ1-5; D not resolved. CDR1 and CDR2 (germline): MDHEN, SYDVKM. The V gene lost 5 bases and the J gene lost 7 bases, with 9 bases spanning the gap. This CDR3 is built from 12 residues. The CDR3 DNA sequence: TGTGCCAGCAGTATCCCTCAGCAGCCCCAGCATTTT. Translated, it gives CASSIPQQPQHF. The full variable domain, its missing parts supplied by reference TRBV28 and TRBJ1-5, is DVKVTQSSRYLVKRTGEKVFLECVQDMDHENMFWYRQDPGLGLRLIYFSYDVKMKEKGDIPEGYSVSREKKERFSLILESASTNQTSMYLCASSIPQQPQHFGDGTRLSIL.

The chain carries TRBV6-2 or TRBV6-3 and TRBJ2-7, with 8 bases aligning to TRBD2. Trimming removed 4 bases from V and 3 bases from J; junction bases left unmatched: 8. CDR3 length equals 15 residues. Germline CDR1 MNHEY, CDR2 SVGEGT. In DNA, the CDR3 is TGTGCCAGCAGTTCCCCAGCGGGAGAAGTCTACGAGCAGTACTTC. It translates to CASSSPAGEVYEQYF.

This clone was recorded only once. The chain combines TRBV11-2 with TRBJ2-5; D perhaps matches TRBD2 (5 bases). Germline assignment: CDR1 SGHAT and CDR2 FQNNGV. Trimming cost V 1 base and J 1 base, with 13 bases left between them. The CDR3 loop spans 16 amino acids. This CDR3 reads CASSLGWGEGQETQYF. DNA for the CDR3: TGTGCCAGCAGCTTAGGATGGGGAGAGGGCCAAGAGACCCAGTACTTC.

The V call is TRBV24-1, the J call TRBJ2-2; TRBD1 agrees at 7 bases. The CDR3 has 15 residues. Germline CDR1 KGHDR, CDR2 SFDVKD. V dropped 4 bases and J dropped 1; count of bases not matched to a gene: 2. The CDR3 DNA reads as TGTGCCACCAGTGACGGGACAGAGAACACCGGGGAGCTGTTTTTT. Translating gives CATSDGTENTGELFF.

The chain is built from TRBV7-8 and TRBJ2-1, with 8 bases aligning to TRBD2. CDR1 and CDR2 (germline): SGHVS, FQNEAQ. This CDR3 has 14 residues. The CDR3 DNA reads TGTGCGACCCGGCTAGCGGGTTCCTACAATGAGCAGTTCTTC. This gives the protein CATRLAGSYNEQFF.

This clone has just one count. V usage is TRBV30 and J usage is TRBJ2-3; 8 positions agree with TRBD1. The germline V gene has CDR1 GTSNPN and CDR2 SVGIG (reference sequence). The CDR3 length is 12 residues. J was trimmed by 5 bases and V by 7 bases; bases with no gene match: 5. The CDR3 region is CAFGQGGDTQYF. The CDR3 bases are TGTGCCTTCGGACAGGGTGGAGATACGCAGTATTTT. Based on the CDR3 plus reference TRBV30 and TRBJ2-3, the full variable domain is SQTIHQWPATLVQPVGSPLSLECTVEGTSNPNLYWYRQAAGRGLQLLFYSVGIGQISSEVPQNLSASRPQDRQFILSSKKLLLSDSGFYLCAFGQGGDTQYFGPGTRLTVL.

V usage is TRBV28 and J usage is TRBJ2-7; 8 nucleotides align to TRBD1. CDR3 length: 14 residues. Germline trimming cut 6 bases from V and 3 bases from J; bases unmatched to any gene: 7. The germline V gene has CDR1 MDHEN and CDR2 SYDVKM. CDR3: CASSQDRDLYEQYF. The CDR3 bases are TGTGCCAGCAGCCAGGACAGGGACCTCTACGAGCAGTACTTC.

This clone appeared once. The chain joins TRBV3-1 (or the pseudogene TRBV3-2) to TRBJ2-7; the D gene is possibly TRBD2 (6 bases). The CDR3 runs to 17 residues. The germline CDR1 and CDR2 sequences are LGHDT and YNNKEL (reference sequence). The V end lost 4 bases, the J end lost 6 bases, and 25 bases lay between the germline ends. The CDR3 DNA reads TGTGCCAGCAGCCGCCCTGAAGCTCAGGGAGGCCGGGGCGAGCAGTACTTC. It encodes CASSRPEAQGGRGEQYF.

The genes are TRBV4-3 and TRBJ2-1; D may be TRBD2 (5 bases). This CDR3 is 20 amino acids long. CDR1 LGHNA and CDR2 YSLEER come from the germline V gene. The germline V and J ends were trimmed by 4 bases and 2 bases, with 27 bases remaining between them. The CDR3 sequence: CASSRDPLSRNIGAYNEQFF. CDR3 in DNA: TGCGCCAGCAGCCGCGACCCCCTCTCAAGAAACATCGGGGCCTACAATGAGCAGTTCTTC.

The chain combines TRBV5-1 with TRBJ1-1; D is possibly TRBD1 (6 bases). The germline V gene has CDR1 SGHRS and CDR2 YFSETQ. The germline V and J ends were trimmed by 1 base and 2 bases, with 9 bases remaining between them. The CDR3 length is 14 residues. In DNA, the CDR3 is TGCGCCAGCAGCTTGACAGGGTCTAACACTGAAGCTTTCTTT. It encodes CASSLTGSNTEAFF.

This clone showed up just a few times. The chain uses TRBV3-1 (or the pseudogene TRBV3-2) and TRBJ1-3; 7 bases match TRBD1. Germline V gene sequence: CDR1 LGHDT, CDR2 YNNKEL (reference sequence). Germline trimming cut 0 bases from V and 4 bases from J; bases unmatched to any gene: 3. The CDR3 is 15 residues long. As DNA, the CDR3 is TGTGCCAGCAGCCAAGACCGGACAGGCGGAAACACCATATATTTT. The encoded protein is CASSQDRTGGNTIYF.